Presented here are 27 T cell receptor beta chains from one specimen sequenced in a study of cytomegalovirus exposure and HLA in healthy donors. 13 Jbeta primers and 60 Vbeta primers were used for the PCR. Sequencing was performed with immunoSEQ multiplex PCR; in TCRdb, only in-frame clones are kept and a portion is missing. Found here are 100,000 to 150,000 clones, around 74% of them singletons; the top ten hold 5.5% to 8.5%. The sample consisted of PBMCs. These receptors all come from a male donor in good health and CMV-seronegative.

The rearrangement uses TRBV29-1 and TRBJ2-7; the D gene is possibly TRBD2 (6 bases). The CDR3 loop spans 17 amino acids. V lost 4 bases and J 3 bases, leaving 25 bases between the germline ends. Germline V gene lookup returns CDR1 SQVTM and CDR2 ANQGSEA. CDR3 in DNA: TGCAGCGTTGTCCGCGCGGGATCCGATCGGGGAGGCTACGAGCAGTACTTC. It codes for CSVVRAGSDRGGYEQYF.

This sequence joins TRBV15 and TRBJ2-7; no reliable D call. V was trimmed by 1 base and J by 0 bases, leaving 4 bases between them. The germline gives CDR1 LNHNV, CDR2 YYDKDF (reference sequence). This CDR3 is built from 13 residues. The DNA for the CDR3 is TGTGCCACCAGCAGAGGGAGCTCCTACGAGCAGTACTTC. It encodes CATSRGSSYEQYF. The full variable domain, with the rest looked up from reference TRBV15 and TRBJ2-7, is DAMVIQNPRYQVTQFGKPVTLSCSQTLNHNVMYWYQQKSSQAPKLLFHYYDKDFNNEADTPDNFQSRRPNTSFCFLDIRSPGLGDTAMYLCATSRGSSYEQYFGPGTRLTVT.

V is TRBV10-2 and J is TRBJ2-5; D ambiguous. CDR3 length equals 12 residues. V shed 4 bases and J shed 4 bases, with 7 bases lying between them. Germline CDR1 WSHSY, CDR2 SAAADI. This chain's CDR3 is CASSVKRETQYF. CDR3 coding DNA: TGCGCCAGCAGTGTAAAGAGAGAGACCCAGTACTTC.

This clone was observed a single time. The V gene is TRBV28, the J gene TRBJ2-2, with 8 nucleotides matching TRBD1. J was trimmed by 4 bases and V by 5 bases; bases with no gene match: 6. The CDR3 consists of 15 residues. CDR1 MDHEN and CDR2 SYDVKM come from the germline V gene. The CDR3 here is CASSGQTGVTGELFF. CDR3 in DNA: TGTGCCAGCAGTGGCCAGACAGGGGTCACCGGGGAGCTGTTTTTT. The full variable domain, in which reference TRBV28 and TRBJ2-2 provide the parts outside the CDR3, is DVKVTQSSRYLVKRTGEKVFLECVQDMDHENMFWYRQDPGLGLRLIYFSYDVKMKEKGDIPEGYSVSREKKERFSLILESASTNQTSMYLCASSGQTGVTGELFFGEGSRLTVL.

This sequence joins TRBV5-1 and TRBJ2-5; D ambiguous. Germline lookup yields CDR1 SGHRS and CDR2 YFSETQ. Trimming removed 0 bases at V and 2 bases at J, with 8 bases between. There are 14 residues in the CDR3. The CDR3 region has the DNA TGCGCCAGCAGCTTGGATGGCAGGCAAGAGACCCAGTACTTC. This translates into CASSLDGRQETQYF.

The chain joins TRBV9 to TRBJ2-2, with 7 bases identical to TRBD1. The CDR3 consists of 14 residues. J lost 4 bases, V lost 4 bases, and 4 bases had no gene match. The V gene's germline CDR1 is SGDLS and CDR2 YYNGEE. CDR3 sequence: CASSPSGGTGELFF. The CDR3 DNA is TGTGCCAGCAGCCCGTCAGGGGGCACCGGGGAGCTGTTTTTT. Filled out from reference TRBV9 and TRBJ2-2, the complete variable domain reads DSGVTQTPKHLITATGQRVTLRCSPRSGDLSVYWYQQSLDQGLQFLIQYYNGEERAKGNILERFSAQQFPDLHSELNLSSLELGDSALYFCASSPSGGTGELFFGEGSRLTVL.

This chain connects TRBV2 to TRBJ1-4; 9 positions match TRBD1. CDR3 length equals 19 residues. Germline V lookup: CDR1 SNHLY, CDR2 FYNNEI. V lost 2 bases and J lost 4; bases outside the gene matches: 14. The CDR3 loop is CASSEPKAGTGSLNEKLFF. CDR3 bases: TGTGCCAGCAGTGAACCTAAGGCCGGGACAGGGTCTCTTAATGAAAAACTGTTTTTT.

This clone occurred once. This chain links TRBV5-1 with TRBJ2-7; D is perhaps TRBD1 (6 bases). With 0 bases removed from V and 1 base from J, the gap between germline ends came to 8 bases. This CDR3 comprises 14 residues. Germline assignment: CDR1 SGHRS and CDR2 YFSETQ. The CDR3 region is CASSLGGQSYEQYF. The CDR3, as DNA: TGCGCCAGCAGCTTGGGGGGGCAGTCCTACGAGCAGTACTTC.

The genes are TRBV19 and TRBJ1-4, with TRBD1 matching over 9 bases. The CDR3 length is 16 residues. The trim removed 4 bases at V and 5 bases at J, leaving 8 bases unmatched. The V gene's germline CDR1 is LNHDA and CDR2 SQIVND (reference sequence). The CDR3 sequence is CASSNPGGQGNEKLFF. In nucleotides, the CDR3 is TGTGCCAGTAGTAATCCGGGAGGACAGGGGAATGAAAAACTGTTTTTT. The full variable domain, completed using reference TRBV19 and TRBJ1-4, is DGGITQSPKYLFRKEGQNVTLSCEQNLNHDAMYWYRQDPGQGLRLIYYSQIVNDFQKGDIAEGYSVSREKKESFPLTVTSAQKNPTAFYLCASSNPGGQGNEKLFFGSGTQLSVL.

The chain combines TRBV6-1 with TRBJ2-5; the match to TRBD2 covers 9 bases. The CDR3 is 15 amino acids. Germline loops: CDR1 MNHNS, CDR2 SASEGT. V gave up 4 bases and J gave up 5 bases; unmatched junction bases: 8. The CDR3 DNA is TGTGCCAGCAGTGTCGTGCGGGGGGGCAGGGAGACCCAGTACTTC. Translation: CASSVVRGGRETQYF.

This chain connects TRBV19 to TRBJ1-2; D is possibly TRBD1 (5 bases). The CDR3 consists of 13 residues. Germline CDR1 is LNHDA and CDR2 is SQIVND (reference sequence). V was clipped by 5 bases and J by 5 bases, with 12 bases between them. The CDR3 protein is CASSSTGSYGYTF. The CDR3 DNA is TGTGCCAGTAGTTCCACAGGAAGTTATGGCTACACCTTC.

The V call is TRBV28, the J call TRBJ1-5; 7 bases match TRBD1. There are 14 residues in the CDR3. Trimming cost V 4 bases and J 7 bases; bases outside gene matches: 7. Per the germline V gene, CDR1 is MDHEN and CDR2 is SYDVKM. CDR3 coding DNA: TGTGCCAGCAGTTGGGGGACAGCCGGACAGCCCCAGCATTTT. This sequence encodes CASSWGTAGQPQHF.

V and J are TRBV27 and TRBJ2-3, with a possible D match to TRBD2 (6 bases). Trimming pared 5 bases from V and 1 base from J, leaving 13 bases between. CDR1 and CDR2 (germline): MNHEY, SMNVEV (reference sequence). The CDR3 is made up of 15 amino acids. CDR3 nucleotide sequence: TGTGCCAGCAGTCTACCGGGAGTCGGCACAGATACGCAGTATTTT. Its protein is CASSLPGVGTDTQYF.

This clone was observed a single time. V gene TRBV18 combines with J gene TRBJ1-1; D is undetermined. With 9 bases removed from V and 1 base from J, the gap between germline ends came to 12 bases. Germline assignment: CDR1 KGHSH and CDR2 LQKENI. This CDR3 contains 13 residues. CDR3 region: CASSLAQNTEAFF. In nucleotides, the CDR3 is TGTGCCAGTTCCTTGGCTCAGAACACTGAAGCTTTCTTT.

This clone came up once. The chain has TRBV7-6 and TRBJ1-1, with D perhaps TRBD1 (6 bases). The CDR3 has 13 amino acids. CDR1 SGHVS and CDR2 FNYEAQ come from the germline V gene. Trimming pared 2 bases from V and 7 bases from J, leaving 11 bases between. The CDR3 DNA is TGTGCCAGCAGCTTACAGGGGAGAGGTGAAGCTTTCTTT. Protein sequence: CASSLQGRGEAFF.

CDR3 sequence reads: CASSYQTSRPQETQYF. The DNA for the CDR3 is TGTGCCAGCAGTTACCAGACTAGCCGTCCCCAAGAGACCCAGTACTTC. The rearrangement joins TRBV6-5 to TRBJ2-5; 7 bases agree with TRBD2. Per germline, CDR1 MNHEY and CDR2 SVGAGI. The junction had 7 bases not matched to a gene; V was cut back by 2 bases and J by 1 base. This CDR3 is 16 amino acids long.

This clone was found a few times. This chain links TRBV7-2 with TRBJ2-7; 10 nucleotides agree with TRBD1. Germline V lookup: CDR1 SGHTA, CDR2 FQGNSA. The CDR3 contains 15 residues. Losses at the gene ends were 3 bases for V and 3 bases for J; bases not matched to a gene: 5. CDR3 nucleotide sequence: TGTGCCAGCAGCTTGCGCGGGACAGGGGACTACGAGCAGTACTTC. The encoded protein is CASSLRGTGDYEQYF.

This rearrangement joins TRBV6-1 to TRBJ2-3, with D hard to call. CDR1 MNHNS and CDR2 SASEGT come from the germline V gene. V lost 2 bases and J lost 8, with 17 bases in between. The CDR3 is 15 amino acids. For the CDR3, the DNA is TGTGCCAGCAGTGAAAGTAGTCTAACGCATGCTACGCAGTATTTT. Amino acids: CASSESSLTHATQYF.

The chain has TRBV9 and TRBJ1-3, with D perhaps matching TRBD1 (6 bases). The CDR3 is 15 amino acids. CDR1 is SGDLS, CDR2 YYNGEE, per germline. V lost 0 bases and J 6 bases, leaving 13 bases between the germline ends. The CDR3 DNA reads TGTGCCAGCAGCGTAGCTACAGGGTCGATAAACACCATATATTTT. Translating gives CASSVATGSINTIYF.

This clone turned up a few times. The chain joins TRBV7-9 to TRBJ2-1; a possible D gene is TRBD2 (6 bases). The germline V and J ends were trimmed by 3 bases and 7 bases, with 13 bases remaining between them. Germline V gives CDR1 SEHNR, CDR2 FQNEAQ (reference sequence). This CDR3 region has 14 residues. The chain's CDR3 is CASSLSPGRNEQFF. The CDR3 bases are TGTGCCAGCAGCTTGAGTCCGGGGAGGAATGAGCAGTTCTTC.

Worth noting for this clone: Within the sample, other DNA sequences also encode this same CDR3. The rearrangement links TRBV28 to TRBJ2-1; a possible D gene is TRBD2 (5 bases). This CDR3 spans 12 amino acids. Germline CDR1 MDHEN, CDR2 SYDVKM. Trimming left V 2 bases short and J 7 bases short, with 6 bases between. The CDR3, as DNA: TGTGCCAGCAGTTTAGAGGGAAATGAGCAGTTCTTC. Protein sequence: CASSLEGNEQFF.

This clone came up once. The chain employs TRBV15 and TRBJ2-5, with TRBD1 matching 7 bases. CDR3 size: 12 residues. J was trimmed by 3 bases and V by 7 bases; bases with no gene match: 2. Germline V CDR1 and CDR2: LNHNV, YYDKDF (reference sequence). In nucleotides, the CDR3 is TGTGCCACCACAGGGACAGAAGAGACCCAGTACTTC. Its translation is CATTGTEETQYF.

The sample holds a few counts of this clone. This chain joins TRBV4-3 and TRBJ2-7, with D maybe TRBD1 (6 bases). The V and J ends lost 0 bases and 3 bases respectively, with 15 bases between them. In germline, CDR1 is LGHNA, CDR2 YSLEER. The CDR3 has 16 amino acids. The CDR3 DNA is TGCGCCAGCAGCCAAGACGCCAGGGGCGATTACTACGAGCAGTACTTC. This gives the protein CASSQDARGDYYEQYF.

This clone was found a few times. The genes are TRBV4-2 and TRBJ2-7; D not certain. The CDR3 is 12 residues long. In germline, CDR1 is LGHNA, CDR2 YNFKEQ. V was cut by 1 base and J by 6 bases, with 7 bases left in between. As DNA, the CDR3 is TGTGCCAGCAGCCAAGCGGGTGGCGAGCAGTACTTC. Its translation: CASSQAGGEQYF.

This clone was counted a few times. The genes are TRBV4-3 and TRBJ2-7; a weak D match, TRBD2 (6 bases). In germline, CDR1 is LGHNA, CDR2 YSLEER. The CDR3 loop spans 13 amino acids. Trimming stripped 1 base from V and 4 bases from J, with 8 bases between. As DNA, the CDR3 is TGCGCCAGCAGCCAAGGACTAGTTTACGAGCAGTACTTC. Encoded protein: CASSQGLVYEQYF.

The chain joins TRBV7-9 to TRBJ2-5; 7 nucleotides line up with TRBD1. CDR1 and CDR2 from the germline V gene are SEHNR and FQNEAQ (reference sequence). J gave up 4 bases and V 8 bases, and 4 bases lay outside the gene matches. This CDR3 is 12 amino acids long. DNA of the CDR3: TGTGCCAGCCAAGGGGGCGCAGAGACCCAGTACTTC. Translating it yields CASQGGAETQYF.

This chain joins TRBV5-1 and TRBJ1-2; a possible D gene is TRBD1 (5 bases). This CDR3 comprises 12 residues. V lost 7 bases and J 6 bases, leaving 13 bases between the germline ends. In germline, CDR1 is SGHRS, CDR2 YFSETQ. The CDR3 region is CASSRRGDGYTF. The DNA of the CDR3 is TGCGCCAGCTCAAGGAGGGGTGATGGCTACACCTTC.